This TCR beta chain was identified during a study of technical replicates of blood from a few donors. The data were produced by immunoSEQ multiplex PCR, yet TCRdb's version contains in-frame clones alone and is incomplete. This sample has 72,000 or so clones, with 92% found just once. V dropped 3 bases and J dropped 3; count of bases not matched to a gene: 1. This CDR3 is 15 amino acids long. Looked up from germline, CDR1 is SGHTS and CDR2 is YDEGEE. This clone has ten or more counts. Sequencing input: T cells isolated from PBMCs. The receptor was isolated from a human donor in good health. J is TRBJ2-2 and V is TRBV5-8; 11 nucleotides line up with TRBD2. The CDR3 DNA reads TGTGCCAGCAGCTCACTAGCGGGAGACACCGGGGAGCTGTTTTTT. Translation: CASSSLAGDTGELFF. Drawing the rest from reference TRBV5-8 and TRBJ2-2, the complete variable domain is EAGVTQSPTHLIKTRGQQATLRCSPISGHTSVYWYQQALGLGLQFLLWYDEGEERNRGNFPPRFSGRQFPNYSSELNVNALELEDSALYLCASSSLAGDTGELFFGEGSRLTVL.